This T cell receptor beta chain was retrieved from a study of blood T cell repertoires in COVID-19. The V gene lost 5 bases and the J gene lost 0 bases, with 5 bases spanning the gap. The CDR3 is 13 amino acids. Germline CDR1 SEHNR, CDR2 FQNEAQ (reference sequence). Seattle participants joined during active infection and were tracked over time. Original data processing: Nucleated cell counts were estimated from reference gene primer amplification. Sequenced by immunoSEQ multiplex PCR; TCRdb stores in-frame clones only, minus some. The V and J calls and clone size come from that table; D and trimming were worked out from the DNA. The sample carries roughly 250,000 clones, 92% recorded once.

This receptor was obtained from a man younger than 40 with COVID-19, enrolled during active disease. This chain connects TRBV7-9 to TRBJ1-5; D gene unclear. Sequencing was carried out using peripheral blood. The CDR3 coding sequence is TGTGCCAGCAGCCAGGATAGCAATCAGCCCCAGCATTTT. It translates to CASSQDSNQPQHF.